This T cell receptor beta chain stems from a study of identical twins. V was cut by 4 bases and J by 1 base, with 13 bases left in between. The germline CDR1 and CDR2 sequences are SGHTA and FQGNSA. The CDR3 is made up of 16 amino acids. Remarks on this clonotype: As yet, its antigen is unknown.

TCRdb re-derived calls from the 5' RACE reads in MiXCR, one entry per CDR3 protein. The sample lists around 960,000 distinct CDR3 sequences, roughly an eighth occurring once. Study-wide findings and caveats: Modelling underestimated the level of out-of-frame TCR alpha sharing observed in monozygotic twins. Invariant MAIT and iNKT cells are populations that could partly confound zero-insertion analyses. Fewer insertions marked abundant cord blood beta clonotypes; young adult naive trended weakly, memory not at all.

A further study also used this sample, focusing on yellow fever vaccine responses in identical twins.

The sequence derives from a young woman in good health. The specimen sequenced was PBMCs. V gene TRBV7-2 combines with J gene TRBJ2-2; D may be TRBD2 (5 bases). The CDR3 DNA reads TGTGCCAGCAGCTACCGGGGATACGGGAACACCGGGGAGCTGTTTTTT. This sequence encodes CASSYRGYGNTGELFF.